The clone carrying this T cell receptor (beta chain) was counted between two and nine times. The antigen is undetermined. Losses at the gene ends were 6 bases for V and 0 bases for J; bases not matched to a gene: 8. Germline CDR1 and CDR2: DFQATT and SNEGSKA (reference sequence). The CDR3 covers 15 residues. Template material for amplifying TCR beta CDR3 regions consisted of RNA transcripts. Primed by the HTBI set, a first-round RT-PCR was run on the TCR CDR3. Each CDR3 protein is one row after TCRdb ran MiXCR on the multiplex PCR reads. The table has 620,000 or so distinct CDR3 sequences, about 14% seen once; the top ten hold approximately 13%. This sample stems from a study of T cells in Graves' hyperthyroidism and ophthalmopathy. For the study at large: Staff took peripheral blood when the initial diagnosis was made, before any treatment began.

Study-wide results and caveats: Model-based prediction identified ophthalmopathy a median approximately 6 months prior to its onset. Most expanded thyroid clonotypes above 0.001 recurred in blood.

The origin of this receptor is a woman aged 45-60 years with Graves' ophthalmopathy. The specimen was blood. The V and J genes are TRBV20-1 and TRBJ2-1; TRBD1 matches at 7 bases. DNA for the CDR3: TGCAGTGCCCGACAGGGATTTGGCTCCTACAATGAGCAGTTCTTC. Protein: CSARQGFGSYNEQFF.